This TCR beta chain was identified during a study of PD-L1 blockade in urothelial cancer. Germline V gives CDR1 SGDLS, CDR2 YYNGEE. The junction had 6 bases not matched to a gene; V was cut back by 0 bases and J by 2 bases. This CDR3 region has 16 residues. Method: immunoSEQ multiplex PCR; TCRdb's copy keeps in-frame clones and lacks some. Of tens of thousands of clones detected, 60% to 85% appear once; the ten largest clones hold more than 9%. Described time point: pretreatment peripheral blood. The chain carries TRBV9 and TRBJ2-5; 8 bases map to TRBD2. This sequence was found in a man between 65 and 85 years old with urothelial cancer. The sequenced sample was PBMCs, obtained around atezolizumab (anti-PD-L1) treatment. The CDR3 DNA follows: TGTGCCAGCAGCGTAGCGGGGGGGGGCGTGCAAGAGACCCAGTACTTC. It translates to CASSVAGGGVQETQYF.